The source of this T cell receptor (beta chain) is a study of post-analysis software for immune sequencing data. Regarding the study as a whole: When compared against controls, multiple sclerosis patients showed significantly lower normalized Chao1 diversity. By F measure, strong co-clustering occurred among samples prepared in the same batch. Included in a set of roughly five TRBV segments more frequent in patients than controls were TRBV5-6, TRBV5-1 and TRBV20-1.

Points on this clonotype: Its specificity is unknown.

Germline CDR1 reads LGHNA; CDR2 reads YSLEER. CDR3 length: 16 amino acids. V dropped 2 bases and J dropped 4; count of bases not matched to a gene: 8. Every TCR beta cDNA library bore unique molecular identifiers. Each CDR3 protein gets one entry after TCRdb re-called the PCR reads with MiXCR. The table shows roughly 800,000 distinct CDR3 sequences, with 25% to 30% occurring only once. The material sequenced was blood. The chain couples TRBV4-3 to TRBJ2-7; the match to TRBD1 covers 10 bases. The sequence came from a girl under 18 with multiple sclerosis. The CDR3 bases are TGCGCCAGCAGCCAAATTTCCGGGACAGGGGCGTACGAGCAGTACTTC. Translated: CASSQISGTGAYEQYF.